This entry lists 7 T cell receptor beta chains sequenced from one sample in a study of blood T cell repertoires in COVID-19. Sequencing used immunoSEQ multiplex PCR; TCRdb keeps in-frame clones, though not all of them. The sample includes about 140,000 clones, 65% to 90% seen only once; the top ten take under 3%. The sample comprised peripheral blood. The origin of the receptors is a man aged 45-65 years with acute or convalescent COVID-19.

The chain is built from TRBV25-1 and TRBJ2-1; D remains ambiguous. V was clipped by 6 bases and J by 0 bases, with 6 bases between them. The germline gives CDR1 MGHDK, CDR2 SYGVNS. CDR3 length: 13 residues. CDR3 sequence reads: CASRMSSYNEQFF. The CDR3 bases are TGTGCCAGCAGAATGAGCTCCTACAATGAGCAGTTCTTC.

V usage is TRBV9 and J usage is TRBJ2-1, with D maybe TRBD1 (6 bases). The CDR3 loop spans 15 amino acids. The germline V gene has CDR1 SGDLS and CDR2 YYNGEE. V gave up 0 bases and J gave up 6 bases, with 13 bases separating them. CDR3 residues: CASSVVVTGINEQFF. As DNA, the CDR3 is TGTGCCAGCAGCGTAGTGGTGACAGGCATCAATGAGCAGTTCTTC.

The chain combines TRBV6-5 with TRBJ1-2, with D perhaps matching TRBD1 (6 bases). Per germline, CDR1 MNHEY and CDR2 SVGAGI. This CDR3 has 13 amino acids. Trimming removed 2 bases from V and 8 bases from J, with 12 bases in between. The CDR3 loop is CASSYQGFDGYTF. The CDR3 DNA follows: TGTGCCAGCAGTTACCAGGGGTTTGACGGCTACACCTTC.

This clone was observed once. Here the CDR3 reads CASSYSSGRGETQYF. As DNA, the CDR3 is TGTGCCAGCAGTTACTCGAGTGGGCGCGGGGAGACCCAGTACTTC. The J gene is TRBJ2-5, the V gene TRBV6-5; tentatively, D is TRBD2 (5 bases). This CDR3 spans 15 amino acids. From germline, CDR1 is MNHEY and CDR2 SVGAGI. Deletions cut 0 bases from V and 5 bases from J, with 13 bases between.

The table lists this clone with a count of one. This chain joins TRBV5-1 and TRBJ2-3; TRBD2 matches 12 bases. CDR1 SGHRS and CDR2 YFSETQ come from the germline V gene. V trimming: 4 bases; J trimming: 2 bases; junction bases outside the gene matches: 2. There are 15 residues in the CDR3. The CDR3 DNA reads as TGCGCCAGCAGCCCTAGCGGGAGGGCCACAGATACGCAGTATTTT. The encoded protein is CASSPSGRATDTQYF.

This chain uses TRBV19 with TRBJ1-2; D is unresolved. The length of the CDR3 is 17 residues. V lost 2 bases and J 4 bases, leaving 20 bases between the germline ends. Per the germline V gene, CDR1 is LNHDA and CDR2 is SQIVND (reference sequence). The CDR3 DNA reads TGTGCCAGTAGTATACTCAGGACTCGTCCTGAGCTCTATGGCTACACCTTC. Protein product: CASSILRTRPELYGYTF.

The rearrangement joins TRBV5-1 to TRBJ2-1; D is unclear. The germline V and J ends were trimmed by 0 bases and 6 bases, with 10 bases remaining between them. The CDR3 has 14 amino acids. Germline CDR1 and CDR2: SGHRS and YFSETQ. The CDR3 here is CASSLGSKSNEQFF. As DNA, the CDR3 is TGCGCCAGCAGCTTGGGTAGTAAGAGCAATGAGCAGTTCTTC.